This T cell receptor (beta chain) comes out of a study of cytomegalovirus exposure and HLA in healthy donors (dated by TCRdb to 2016 to 2017). Regarding the study in general: An earlier analysis of several hundred of the donors reported 276 Gb of sequence data and 100 million to 120 million unique TCR beta sequences obtained from some 200 million T cells. An early release that covered roughly 600 HLA-typed donors contained around 300 gigabases of sequencing data and 65 million to 100 million unique TCR sequences. Among the roughly 390 genotyped donors, under 90% belonged to the genetic ancestry cluster associated with self-reported Caucasian donors. The study was designed to test whether signatures of past pathogen exposure could be identified by cataloging public T cell receptors. The study used immunosequencing to profile the T cell repertoires of some 600 subjects and linked those repertoires to cytomegalovirus serostatus. Along with the approximately 670-subject first cohort, a separate validation cohort of roughly 110 different subjects was used. High-throughput TCR immunosequencing, statistical association of individual TCRs with disease status, and machine learning were combined to predict cytomegalovirus infection status. To study patterns of TCR occurrence, a later analysis re-analyzed previously published TCR beta repertoires from several hundred donors and added high-resolution HLA genotyping. The later analysis used no new phenotypic data to find candidate immune exposures, relying instead on TCR beta sequences and their occurrence across donors. An earlier analysis of about 600 of the donors used high-throughput TCR beta sequencing to judge whether each TCR beta V gene segment behaved as functional or pseudogenic. Alongside the repertoire data, information on donor age, sex, ethnicity and CMV serostatus was compiled. A later genetic analysis took genome-wide SNP genotypes for about 55% of the roughly 670 donors and used that subset as a discovery cohort. All discovery cohort repertoires had been generated on a single sequencing platform. Both class I and class II loci were covered by HLA typing, at four-digit resolution. Typing coverage varied by locus: roughly 629-630 donors for A, B, C, DRB1 and DQB1; under 550 for DQA1; some 610 for DPA1; fewer than 480 for DPB1. Five DR-DQ haplotypes were handled as single units for association and clustering, since linkage in the cohort was strong. Across about 380 genotyped donors of the cohort, an average of about 200,000 unique TCR beta nucleotide sequences per donor were sequenced, and approximately 19% of those sequences were non-productive.

Trimming takes 5 bases off V and 3 bases off J; junction bases not matched to a gene: 4. The germline V gene (reference sequence) yields GTSNPN for CDR1 and SVGIG for CDR2. From its cysteine to its phenylalanine, the CDR3 spans 14 amino acids. Only the CDR3 region is kept as DNA, spanning 42 bases read in frame from base 1. This clone was counted a few times. Its antigen is unknown. No much larger clone exists at a distance of one base, and base qualities are not known. Here is what the overall study found, with its caveats: In vitro tests confirmed that a few of the cytomegalovirus-associated TCR beta chains recognize cytomegalovirus antigens. A later analysis found that TCR association rates varied across HLA loci, with DRB1 alleles showing the most associated TCRs and HLA-C alleles the fewest. Presence/absence analyses assumed roughly uniform sequencing depth across donors, an assumption that may not hold. A later analysis found that HLA-associated TCR beta chains were more clonally expanded and had lower generation probabilities than equally common non-associated chains. In this cohort, only TCR beta chains were sequenced, and detectable features were limited by the absence of alpha or paired-chain data. HLA typing was unavailable for some donors at each locus, so association tests used only the typed subset. The 87-base-pair reads could not distinguish some IMGT-functional V segments, including TRBV6-2 and TRBV6-3, so those segments were excluded. The sequencing pipeline was judged likely to have produced a cluster of highly shared sequence variants as a technical artifact. In a later analysis, several top co-occurrence clusters were reported to appear linked to parvovirus B19, influenza, CMV and Epstein-Barr virus. In a later analysis, about 17,000 TCR beta sequences were associated with specific HLA alleles at a false discovery rate of 0.05. A further reported finding was that TCR beta sequences accurately predicted the HLA-A and HLA-B alleles for most subjects in the first cohort. The earlier analysis of approximately 560 of the donors excluded roughly 17 rarely observed V segments, including chromosome 9 orphons, because counts were too low. Broadly in line with IMGT annotations, most TCR beta V segments showed up in productive rearrangements about 87% or about 30% of the time in an earlier analysis of around 550 of the donors. Assigning TCR associations to individual alleles was difficult when HLA alleles, especially DR and DQ, strongly co-occurred. Across donors, most TCR sequences were observed very rarely, whereas some public TCRs were present in many individuals. Most CMV-associated TCR beta chains appeared to be HLA-restricted in a later analysis, and the HLA associations seemed to be driven largely by CMV exposure. The authors suggested that the approach could potentially be extended to other disease states and immunological phenotypes. A later genetic analysis associated a missense DCLRE1C variant with V-gene and J-gene trimming of TCR beta chains, and an independent cohort replicated the association. In both the original and validation cohorts, the classifier was reported to diagnose cytomegalovirus status with high specificity and sensitivity. Correlated functional status among segregating V segments might be attributable to linkage disequilibrium, but an unknown experimental factor could not be ruled out. In the study, roughly 160 TCR beta chains were listed as associated with cytomegalovirus. The only immune exposure information available for the cohort was CMV serostatus. A later genetic analysis reported fewer N-insertions in productive TCRs among donors in an Asian-associated ancestry cluster than the 666-donor mean.

The library was obtained by the immunoSEQ multiplex PCR assay. For the multiplex PCR, a mixture combining 60 forward primers for TCR Vbeta segments and 13 reverse primers for TCR Jbeta segments was used. A multiplex PCR assay on genomic DNA amplified the CDR3 region of rearranged TCR beta genes. On the Illumina HiSeq System, the amplified TCR beta libraries were sequenced as 87-base-pair reads. Concerning the study's data processing: A later analysis counted approximately 74 million unique TCR beta chains across the 666 repertoires, and around 9.9 million of these chains were shared by at least two donors. Raw reads were error-corrected and collapsed into unique sequences with a nearest-neighbor algorithm that merged closely related sequences to remove PCR and sequencing errors. CDR3 sequences were aligned to IMGT reference sequences to assign V, D and J gene segments. For a sequence to be retained, a match of at least six nucleotides to both a V gene segment and a J gene segment was required. Rearrangements were called productive when the CDR3 lacked stop codons and stayed in frame with V and J; all others were non-productive. Following IMGT convention, CDR3 was defined as the stretch from the second conserved V-encoded cysteine to the conserved J-encoded phenylalanine. In an earlier analysis of around 570 of the donors, sequences lacking an unambiguous match to a single V gene segment were excluded. An earlier analysis of 587 of the donors classified V segments as functional when productive rearrangements were above 56.7% and as segregating when the standard deviation between donors was above 5%. A statistical classification framework was built to diagnose cytomegalovirus status from the catalog of TCR beta chain sequences. V and J gene assignment, in a later analysis, came from comparing TCR nucleotide sequences with IMGT/GENE-DB human TR gene sequences. The TCRdist pipeline was used in a later analysis to assign CDR3 sequences and most-parsimonious VDJ recombination scenarios. In a later analysis, each TCR beta chain was defined by its CDR3 amino acid sequence together with its V-gene family, and reads lacking a unique V-gene family were excluded. As a way to deal with suspected cross-contamination and a sequencing artifact, a later analysis dropped hundreds of nucleotide sequences that were highly shared and had low generation probability. A later analysis calculated a clonal expansion index for each public chain from normalized within-repertoire ranks of inferred template counts. A later analysis computed generation probabilities with a VDJ recombination model fitted to out-of-frame rearrangements, and checked the results against IGoR. In a later analysis, hypergeometric tests were used to score TCR-TCR, TCR-HLA and TCR-CMV co-occurrence, with a repertoire-size bias correction applied to TCR pairs. To estimate false discovery rates, a later analysis permuted the HLA or CMV assignments 20 times. In a later analysis, co-occurring TCRs were grouped using DBSCAN, and TCRdist sequence similarity was added for clustering within HLA-allele-positive subsets. For co-occurrence clustering, repertoires with fewer than 30,000 or more than 120,000 public chains were excluded, along with five repertoires with anomalous nucleotide sharing. This immuneACCESS table, as held by TCRdb, lists in-frame sequences with V and J called but not all clones. Of the missing ones, under half trace to an unresolved V gene in checked studies; the others have no known cause. V and J calls and clone size follow that table, whereas D and trimming were derived from the DNA. The sample records under 150,000 clones, approximately 82% of which are singletons. The leading ten clones occupy about 2.5% of the sample.

In total, roughly 710 healthy bone marrow donors made up the cohort. At the time of sampling, all cohort members were nominally healthy, though unrecorded immune exposures were likely present. The donor was CMV seronegative and was included in the group of hundreds of seronegative cohort members. Every donor gave a peripheral blood sample, and the peripheral blood mononuclear cells from that sample were used for TCR beta sequencing. Genomic DNA was extracted from the blood cell samples with the Qiagen DNeasy Blood Extraction Kit. Specimen: PBMCs. This chain joins TRBV30 to TRBJ2-1, and TRBD2 matches 10 of the central bases. This TCR came from a boy younger than 10 in good health and CMV-seronegative. The CDR3 protein is CAWVLAGFYNEQFF. The nucleotides read TGTGCCTGGGTACTAGCGGGATTCTACAATGAGCAGTTCTTC. The entire variable domain, with the stretches around the CDR3 drawn from the reference TRBV30 and TRBJ2-1 proteins, is SQTIHQWPATLVQPVGSPLSLECTVEGTSNPNLYWYRQAAGRGLQLLFYSVGIGQISSEVPQNLSASRPQDRQFILSSKKLLLSDSGFYLCAWVLAGFYNEQFFGPGTRLTVL.